This record covers a single TCR beta chain. Generated by immunoSEQ multiplex PCR, the TCRdb table keeps only in-frame clones and is missing some. In the table there are about 120,000 clones, 86% of which are singletons. The data were taken from a study of T cell responses to AZD1222 COVID-19 vaccine. Germline V CDR1 and CDR2: LNHNV, YYDKDF (reference sequence). The CDR3 spans 14 residues. Trimming left V 4 bases short and J 4 bases short, with 11 bases between. This rearrangement joins TRBV15 to TRBJ1-5; D gene uncertain. The source of this sequence is an adult who received the AZD1222 COVID-19 vaccine. Sample: peripheral blood, taken 28 days after the second AZD1222 dose. The CDR3 DNA reads as TGTGCCACCAGCACAGGTACAAGTAATCAGCCCCAGCATTTT. Its protein is CATSTGTSNQPQHF.